A single sample gave rise to the 3 T cell receptor beta chains below, sequenced in a study of control samples from healthy donors and cancer patients. Profiling relied on immunoSEQ multiplex PCR, and the TCRdb table lists in-frame clones only, not all of them. The sample lists approximately 58,000 clones, about 89% occurring once. The sequencing sample was made of PBMCs. Receptor source: an older woman with lung cancer.

The chain uses TRBV19 and TRBJ1-4; 7 bases are shared with TRBD1. V lost 8 bases, J lost 7 bases, and 7 bases stayed unmatched. Per the germline V gene, CDR1 is LNHDA and CDR2 is SQIVND (reference sequence). The CDR3 totals 13 residues. The chain's CDR3 is CASGRGQSEKLFF. The CDR3 coding sequence is TGTGCCAGTGGGAGGGGGCAAAGTGAAAAACTGTTTTTT.

The V gene is TRBV24-1, the J gene TRBJ2-3; TRBD2 agrees at 12 bases. CDR3 length: 15 residues. The V gene end was trimmed by 4 bases and the J gene end by 6 bases; junction bases not matched to a gene: 4. Germline CDR1 KGHDR, CDR2 SFDVKD. CDR3: CATSDTGTSGDTQYF. CDR3 nucleotides: TGTGCCACCAGTGACACCGGGACTAGCGGGGATACGCAGTATTTT.

The rearrangement joins TRBV28 to TRBJ2-7; 13 bases agree with TRBD2. From germline, CDR1 is MDHEN and CDR2 SYDVKM. The CDR3 length is 18 residues. Trimming cost V 4 bases and J 4 bases; bases outside gene matches: 13. The CDR3 DNA follows: TGTGCCAGCAGTTCCCGAGAACCGGGACTAGCGGGAAGTTACGAGCAGTACTTC. It is translated as CASSSREPGLAGSYEQYF. Based on the CDR3 plus reference TRBV28 and TRBJ2-7, the full variable domain is DVKVTQSSRYLVKRTGEKVFLECVQDMDHENMFWYRQDPGLGLRLIYFSYDVKMKEKGDIPEGYSVSREKKERFSLILESASTNQTSMYLCASSSREPGLAGSYEQYFGPGTRLTVT.